Shown below are 14 T cell receptor beta chains from a single sample sequenced in a study of blood T cell repertoires in COVID-19. Clones were read by immunoSEQ multiplex PCR, and TCRdb kept only the in-frame ones, dropping some. The sample includes 50,000 to 65,000 clones, less than 95% of them seen just once. Material: peripheral blood. The receptors come from a man aged 50 to 59 with acute or convalescent COVID-19.

V and J are TRBV9 and TRBJ2-2; 8 bases match TRBD2. The V gene's germline CDR1 is SGDLS and CDR2 YYNGEE. V shed 10 bases, J shed 3 bases, and the junction held 8 bases outside the gene matches. The CDR3 loop spans 14 amino acids. CDR3 protein: CASAGGPDTGELFF. Written as DNA, the CDR3 is TGTGCCTCGGCGGGGGGTCCCGACACCGGGGAGCTGTTTTTT.

V is TRBV5-1 and J is TRBJ2-7; TRBD2 agrees at 7 bases. The CDR3 loop spans 14 amino acids. From germline, CDR1 is SGHRS and CDR2 YFSETQ. V lost 4 bases, J lost 0 bases, and 4 bases stayed unmatched. The CDR3 DNA reads TGCGCCAGCAGCCCCCGGGGGGACTCCTACGAGCAGTACTTC. Encoded protein: CASSPRGDSYEQYF.

The CDR3 DNA reads as TGTGCCAGCAGTTTGGACAATAACTATGGCTACACCTTC. This gives the protein CASSLDNNYGYTF. The rearrangement links TRBV28 to TRBJ1-2, with TRBD1 as a possible D gene (5 bases). This CDR3 is built from 13 residues. Trimming left V 3 bases short and J 1 base short, with 6 bases between. Germline CDR1 reads MDHEN; CDR2 reads SYDVKM.

The rearrangement joins TRBV3-1 (or the pseudogene TRBV3-2) to TRBJ1-4; no reliable D call. This CDR3 has 15 amino acids. The V gene lost 0 bases and the J gene lost 0 bases, with 5 bases spanning the gap. The germline V gene has CDR1 LGHDT and CDR2 YNNKEL (reference sequence). CDR3 nucleotides: TGTGCCAGCAGCCAAGAACCAGCAACTAATGAAAAACTGTTTTTT. Amino acid sequence: CASSQEPATNEKLFF.

The rearrangement uses TRBV30 and TRBJ2-5; D possibly corresponds to TRBD2 (6 bases). Looked up from germline, CDR1 is GTSNPN and CDR2 is SVGIG (reference sequence). V gave up 5 bases and J gave up 5 bases, with 12 bases separating them. The CDR3 totals 12 residues. The CDR3 reads CAWGTYGETQYF. The CDR3 region has the DNA TGTGCCTGGGGGACTTACGGGGAGACCCAGTACTTC.

V usage is TRBV6-5 and J usage is TRBJ2-3; 8 bases are a match to TRBD2. J lost 4 bases, V lost 4 bases, and 10 bases had no gene match. The CDR3 covers 16 residues. Germline V gene sequence: CDR1 MNHEY, CDR2 SVGAGI. The CDR3 sequence: CASSSFGTSLSDTQYF. The DNA for the CDR3 is TGTGCCAGCAGTTCCTTCGGGACTAGTTTGTCAGATACGCAGTATTTT.

This chain uses TRBV29-1 with TRBJ2-2; D not certain. Per the germline V gene, CDR1 is SQVTM and CDR2 is ANQGSEA. The CDR3 runs to 13 residues. The V gene lost 7 bases and the J gene lost 3 bases, with 12 bases spanning the gap. The CDR3 region has the DNA TGCAGCGGGCTACTCCAGGACACCGGGGAGCTGTTTTTT. Translating it yields CSGLLQDTGELFF.

CDR3 in amino acids: CSVAGIGGGKNIQYF. CDR3 DNA sequence: TGCAGCGTCGCAGGGATCGGGGGTGGTAAAAACATTCAGTACTTC. V usage is TRBV29-1 and J usage is TRBJ2-4, with a tentative D call TRBD2 (6 bases). CDR1 and CDR2 (germline): SQVTM, ANQGSEA. The CDR3 contains 15 residues. V gave up 6 bases and J gave up 4 bases, with 19 bases separating them.

The chain has TRBV6-5 and TRBJ2-1, with 7 bases lining up with TRBD2. V dropped 7 bases and J dropped 1; count of bases not matched to a gene: 7. The CDR3 covers 15 residues. Germline values: CDR1 MNHEY, CDR2 SVGAGI. CDR3 coding DNA: TGTGCCAGCACCTTATCGGGGGGTTCCTACAATGAGCAGTTCTTC. As protein: CASTLSGGSYNEQFF.

The V gene is TRBV11-3, the J gene TRBJ2-3; D might be TRBD1 (6 bases). Germline CDR1 is SGHNT and CDR2 is YENEEA. This CDR3 comprises 13 residues. The V end lost 5 bases, the J end lost 5 bases, and 11 bases lay between the germline ends. CDR3: CASSSDRQDTQYF. The CDR3 bases are TGTGCCAGCAGCAGCGACAGGCAAGATACGCAGTATTTT.

This rearrangement joins TRBV4-1 to TRBJ2-5, with TRBD2 matching over 9 bases. The junction had 13 bases not matched to a gene; V was cut back by 1 base and J by 7 bases. Germline lookup yields CDR1 MGHRA and CDR2 YSYEKL. The CDR3 loop spans 17 amino acids. The DNA of the CDR3 is TGCGCCAGCAGCCAAGTAATCGGCGGGGGGGCCGATGGGACCCAGTACTTC. Its protein product is CASSQVIGGGADGTQYF.

The chain carries TRBV15 and TRBJ2-7; TRBD1 matches at 9 bases. CDR1 and CDR2 (germline): LNHNV, YYDKDF (reference sequence). With 0 bases clipped from V and 8 bases from J, the junction kept 8 bases outside the gene matches. This CDR3 comprises 15 residues. For the CDR3, the DNA is TGTGCCACCAGCAGAGATGCCGGGACAGGGAACCAGCAGTACTTC. Its translation is CATSRDAGTGNQQYF. Based on the CDR3 plus reference TRBV15 and TRBJ2-7, the full variable domain is DAMVIQNPRYQVTQFGKPVTLSCSQTLNHNVMYWYQQKSSQAPKLLFHYYDKDFNNEADTPDNFQSRRPNTSFCFLDIRSPGLGDTAMYLCATSRDAGTGNQQYFGPGTRLTVT.

The chain links TRBV5-1 to TRBJ1-1; 7 positions agree with TRBD1. After removal of 2 bases from V and 1 base from J, the junction contained 5 bases not matched to a gene. Looked up from germline, CDR1 is SGHRS and CDR2 is YFSETQ. The CDR3 contains 15 residues. The CDR3 nucleotides read TGCGCCAGCAGCTTCCAGGACAGGCAGAACACTGAAGCTTTCTTT. Its protein product is CASSFQDRQNTEAFF.

This chain links TRBV6-2 or TRBV6-3 with TRBJ2-3; perhaps TRBD2 as D (6 bases). The V end was cut by 2 bases, the J end by 0 bases, with 12 bases between. Germline CDR1 and CDR2: MNHEY and SVGEGT. The CDR3 is 16 residues long. Here the CDR3 reads CASSYPGLTSTDTQYF. The CDR3 DNA sequence: TGTGCCAGCAGTTACCCGGGACTTACTAGCACAGATACGCAGTATTTT.